A selection of T cell receptor beta chains follows, all from one sample in a study of T cell responses to AZD1222 COVID-19 vaccine. Generated by immunoSEQ multiplex PCR, the TCRdb table keeps only in-frame clones and is missing some. The table has 100,000 to 150,000 clones, roughly 84% seen once. Source: peripheral blood, taken on day 0 of AZD1222 vaccination. Receptor source: an adult in good health. Each CDR3 is given with its conserved first and last residue. A D gene is named only where the DNA matches it firmly. The size entry is marked missing in some rows and otherwise reads once, few, many or a size class.

.	.	TRBV9	TRBJ1-2	CASSPGGTVPGYTF	TGTGCCAGCAGCCCCGGGGGGACGGTTCCTGGATACACCTTC
.	.	TRBV24-1	TRBJ1-1	CATSDSRSTEAFF	TGTGCCACCAGTGATTCGCGATCCACTGAAGCTTTCTTT
.	.	TRBV6-2/TRBV6-3	TRBJ1-1	CASSYVKFTEAFF	TGTGCCAGCAGTTACGTTAAGTTCACTGAAGCTTTCTTT
.	TRBD1	TRBV6-5	TRBJ2-7	CASSYSTGQDSSF	TGTGCCAGCAGTTACTCGACGGGACAGGACTCTTCCTTC
.	.	TRBV28	TRBJ2-7	CASSEGAALSYEQYF	TGTGCCAGCAGTGAAGGAGCGGCCCTATCCTACGAGCAGTACTTC
.	.	TRBV6-5	TRBJ2-1	CASSYYGGTAGYEQFF	TGTGCCAGCAGTTACTATGGTGGGACAGCGGGGTATGAGCAGTTCTTC
.	.	TRBV4-1	TRBJ1-2	CASSQEGSYGYTF	TGCGCCAGCAGCCAAGAGGGCAGTTATGGCTACACCTTC
.	.	TRBV2	TRBJ1-3	CASTPGQVGNTIYF	TGTGCCAGCACCCCGGGGCAAGTTGGAAACACCATATATTTT
.	TRBD1	TRBV28	TRBJ2-7	CASSTSGTGGSYEQYF	TGTGCCAGCAGTACGTCCGGGACAGGGGGTTCCTACGAGCAGTACTTC
.	.	TRBV7-7	TRBJ1-1	CASSAGERTEAFF	TGTGCCAGCTCTGCCGGGGAGAGGACTGAAGCTTTCTTT
.	.	TRBV7-2	TRBJ2-7	CASTRARGNEQYF	TGTGCCAGCACCAGGGCCCGGGGAAATGAGCAGTACTTC
.	.	TRBV6-2/TRBV6-3	TRBJ1-1	CASSYTAGRSSTEAFF	TGTGCCAGCAGTTACACGGCAGGGCGATCGAGCACTGAAGCTTTCTTT
.	.	TRBV7-6	TRBJ1-1	CASSSRTDNTEAFF	TGTGCCAGCAGCTCCAGGACAGACAACACTGAAGCTTTCTTT
medium-sized	TRBD2	TRBV6-4	TRBJ2-1	CASSDSSGGANEQFF	TGTGCCAGCAGTGACTCTAGCGGGGGGGCCAATGAGCAGTTCTTC
once	.	TRBV19	TRBJ2-1	CASTTGTAYNEQFF	TGTGCCAGTACTACCGGGACGGCCTACAATGAGCAGTTCTTC
.	.	TRBV7-9	TRBJ2-1	CASSPAFDEQFF	TGTGCCAGCAGCCCGGCGTTCGATGAGCAGTTCTTC
once	.	TRBV10-3	TRBJ2-7	CAIRGSYEQYF	TGTGCCATCCGCGGCTCCTACGAGCAGTACTTC
.	TRBD2	TRBV5-4	TRBJ2-5	CASSGGTSAQETQYF	TGTGCCAGCAGCGGGGGGACTAGCGCCCAAGAGACCCAGTACTTC
.	.	TRBV6-5	TRBJ1-1	CASSYSKVVTEAFF	TGTGCCAGCAGTTACTCGAAGGTGGTCACTGAAGCTTTCTTT
.	.	TRBV14	TRBJ1-4	CASSRRVYEKLFF	TGTGCCAGCAGCCGCAGGGTTTATGAAAAACTGTTTTTT
.	.	TRBV7-2	TRBJ2-7	CASSPEGGGGYEQYF	TGTGCCAGCAGCCCCGAAGGAGGAGGGGGCTACGAGCAGTACTTC
.	TRBD1	TRBV28	TRBJ1-5	CASRQGNQPQHF	TGTGCCAGCAGACAGGGGAATCAGCCCCAGCATTTT
.	.	TRBV5-4	TRBJ1-2	CASSLEAAGKGGYTF	TGTGCCAGCAGCTTGGAAGCGGCAGGGAAGGGGGGCTACACCTTC
.	TRBD2	TRBV19	TRBJ2-1	CASTHPLAGGNEQFF	TGTGCCAGTACCCACCCCCTAGCGGGAGGGAATGAGCAGTTCTTC
.	TRBD1	TRBV6-5	TRBJ1-1	CASRGTDRVSSEAFF	TGTGCCAGCAGGGGGACGGACAGGGTTTCGTCTGAAGCTTTCTTT